This record looks at one T cell receptor beta chain sequence and its context. What it binds is unknown. This CDR3 is built from 14 residues. V was shortened by 0 bases and J by 7 bases, with 12 bases between the two germline ends. CDR1 MNHEY and CDR2 SVGAGI come from the germline V gene. The run of the v3.0 immunoSEQ assay was at survey level. Only in-frame clones appear in the TCRdb table, and some are missing; sequencing was by immunoSEQ multiplex PCR. This sample yields more than 35,000 clones, of which approximately 83% are seen a single time; about 10% belongs to the top ten. This entry belongs to a study of long-term antiretroviral therapy in people with HIV. Study overall: The earliest samples came about a decade before the 2015 immediate-ART recommendation.

The study used samples holding roughly 1-10 million cryopreserved PBMC before DNA extraction. Study outcomes and limitations: On ART adherence, viral resistance or therapy changes, no data were available. Blood dates from about 2004 to 2018, possibly under older ART regimens.

The V gene is TRBV6-5, the J gene TRBJ2-5; TRBD2 is a possible D gene (5 bases). Sample: unsorted PBMCs, taken 2.2 years after starting antiretroviral therapy. This sequence originates from a man aged 18 to 30 with HIV. The CDR3 DNA is TGTGCCAGCAGTTACTCACCCCGGGGTGGGACCCAGTACTTC. Amino acid sequence: CASSYSPRGGTQYF.